The 30 T cell receptor beta chains in this list originate from one sample, sequenced in a study of OX40 agonist ivuxolimab in advanced cancers. Here immunoSEQ multiplex PCR was the method, and the copy in TCRdb shows in-frame clones only, minus some. The sample contains 40,000 to 45,000 clones, around 84% of which appear only once. Material: CD4+ or CD8+ T cells sorted from blood, obtained in a trial of the OX40 agonist ivuxolimab. These receptors all come from an adult with an advanced solid tumor such as melanoma, head and neck, liver or kidney cancer.

The chain couples TRBV27 to TRBJ2-1, with no clear D. Trimming removed 2 bases from V and 7 bases from J, with 9 bases in between. The germline V gene encodes CDR1 MNHEY and CDR2 SMNVEV (reference sequence). The CDR3 contains 13 residues. The CDR3 reads CASSLGQKNEQFF. DNA for the CDR3: TGTGCCAGCAGTTTAGGGCAGAAGAATGAGCAGTTCTTC.

The V call is TRBV6-5, the J call TRBJ2-7; 8 bases are shared with TRBD1. V trimming: 6 bases; J trimming: 3 bases; junction bases outside the gene matches: 4. Germline V gives CDR1 MNHEY, CDR2 SVGAGI. The CDR3 has 13 residues. CDR3 DNA: TGTGCCAGCAGCCCGACAGGGGACTACGAGCAGTACGTC. Encoded protein: CASSPTGDYEQYV.

This clone was observed once. The chain is built from TRBV28 and TRBJ1-5, with 8 positions matching TRBD1. The trim removed 4 bases at V and 2 bases at J, leaving 7 bases unmatched. CDR3 length: 16 amino acids. Germline V gene data show CDR1 as MDHEN and CDR2 as SYDVKM. The CDR3 sequence: CASSSGQGLGNQPQHF. The CDR3 region has the DNA TGTGCCAGCAGTTCTGGACAGGGCTTGGGCAATCAGCCCCAGCATTTT.

This chain uses TRBV11-2 with TRBJ2-7, with D possibly matching TRBD2 (6 bases). V lost 0 bases and J lost 0, with 12 bases in between. This CDR3 spans 16 amino acids. Per the germline V gene, CDR1 is SGHAT and CDR2 is FQNNGV. The CDR3 region has the DNA TGTGCCAGCAGCTTAGAGGGCGGGGCTAGCTCCTACGAGCAGTACGTC. Translation: CASSLEGGASSYEQYV.

The rearrangement joins TRBV4-1 to TRBJ1-4, with D perhaps matching TRBD1 (6 bases). Between the trimmed V and J ends, which lost 1 base and 8 bases, there was a span of 14 bases. The CDR3 contains 15 residues. CDR1 and CDR2 from the germline V gene are MGHRA and YSYEKL. The CDR3 DNA reads as TGCGCCAGCAGCCAAGTCGGGGGGGCGGACGAAAAACTGTTTTTT. Its protein is CASSQVGGADEKLFF.

This chain connects TRBV5-4 to TRBJ2-5; D possibly corresponds to TRBD2 (6 bases). The length of the CDR3 is 15 residues. Germline CDR1 and CDR2: SGHNT and YYREEE (reference sequence). V was shortened by 0 bases and J by 4 bases, with 13 bases between the two germline ends. This CDR3 reads CASSLAGFGGETQYF. The CDR3 DNA reads as TGTGCCAGCAGCTTGGCGGGGTTCGGGGGAGAGACCCAGTACTTC.

The chain recombines TRBV19 with TRBJ1-2; 9 bases are shared with TRBD1. CDR1 LNHDA and CDR2 SQIVND come from the germline V gene (reference sequence). V shed 0 bases, J shed 2 bases, and the junction held 7 bases outside the gene matches. The CDR3 runs to 17 residues. Written as DNA, the CDR3 is TGTGCCAGTAGTATAGAAGTTTCCGGACAGGGGAACTATGGCTACACCTTC. Translation: CASSIEVSGQGNYGYTF.

This chain joins TRBV4-3 and TRBJ2-3; 11 nucleotides line up with TRBD2. Germline CDR1 and CDR2: LGHNA and YSLEER. V shed 0 bases, J shed 1 base, and the junction held 0 bases outside the gene matches. The CDR3 totals 16 residues. The chain's CDR3 is CASSQETSGGTDTQYF. DNA for the CDR3: TGCGCCAGCAGCCAAGAGACTAGCGGGGGCACAGATACGCAGTATTTT.

V gene TRBV28 combines with J gene TRBJ2-5; 7 nucleotides match TRBD1. The germline V gene has CDR1 MDHEN and CDR2 SYDVKM. The ends lost 2 bases at V and 4 bases at J; junction bases unmatched: 10. CDR3 length: 16 residues. This chain's CDR3 is CASSLGTATWGETQYF. The DNA of the CDR3 is TGTGCCAGCAGTTTAGGGACAGCTACTTGGGGAGAGACCCAGTACTTC.

The J gene is TRBJ2-7, the V gene TRBV7-7, with a tentative D call TRBD1 (5 bases). The CDR3 loop spans 15 amino acids. With 0 bases removed from V and 4 bases from J, the gap between germline ends came to 13 bases. CDR1 is SSHAT and CDR2 is FNYEAQ in the germline V gene (reference sequence). In DNA form, the CDR3 reads TGTGCCAGCAGCTTAGCCACAGGAGCTGGGTACGAGCAGTACTTC. As protein: CASSLATGAGYEQYF.

This clone was recorded once. V is TRBV7-6 and J is TRBJ2-5, with TRBD2 as a possible D gene (6 bases). The CDR3 has 14 amino acids. V dropped 0 bases and J dropped 4 bases, with 9 bases sitting between them. The V gene's germline CDR1 is SGHVS and CDR2 FNYEAQ. CDR3 DNA sequence: TGTGCCAGCAGCTTAGCGGGAGGCTCAGAGACCCAGTACTTC. Protein sequence: CASSLAGGSETQYF.

The J gene is TRBJ2-7, the V gene TRBV7-9; 7 bases align to TRBD1. Germline CDR1 SEHNR, CDR2 FQNEAQ (reference sequence). The V gene end was trimmed by 7 bases and the J gene end by 1 base; junction bases not matched to a gene: 7. The CDR3 loop spans 14 amino acids. The CDR3 sequence: CASIPPGQSYEQYF. In DNA, the CDR3 is TGTGCCAGCATCCCGCCGGGACAGTCCTACGAGCAGTACTTC.

The chain combines TRBV4-3 with TRBJ2-2; tentatively, D is TRBD1 (6 bases). Germline CDR1 LGHNA, CDR2 YSLEER. V lost 2 bases and J 3 bases, leaving 13 bases between the germline ends. This CDR3 contains 16 residues. The CDR3 DNA reads as TGCGCCAGCAGCCAACCCACAGGGAAAGACACCGGGGAGCTGTTTTTT. Residues: CASSQPTGKDTGELFF.

The genes are TRBV7-9 and TRBJ1-3, with 8 bases matching TRBD1. Germline loops: CDR1 SEHNR, CDR2 FQNEAQ (reference sequence). V lost 2 bases to trimming and J lost 0 bases; unmatched junction nucleotides: 12. The CDR3 consists of 19 residues. The CDR3 loop reads CASSLYRGTGSGSGNTIYF. In DNA, the CDR3 is TGTGCCAGCAGCTTATACAGGGGGACTGGTTCGGGCTCTGGAAACACCATATATTTT.

The chain combines TRBV6-5 with TRBJ1-2; no firm D call. CDR3 size: 11 residues. CDR1 and CDR2 (germline): MNHEY, SVGAGI. V was clipped by 5 bases and J by 5 bases, with 6 bases between them. DNA for the CDR3: TGTGCCAGCAGTAAAGGGTATGGCTACACCTTC. Translation: CASSKGYGYTF.

This clone was observed a handful of times. The chain uses TRBV7-9 and TRBJ1-1, with no clear D. The CDR3 is 12 amino acids. The ends were cut back, 3 bases at V and 0 bases at J, with 2 bases in the middle. Germline loops: CDR1 SEHNR, CDR2 FQNEAQ (reference sequence). The CDR3 DNA follows: TGTGCCAGCAGCTTGGTGAACACTGAAGCTTTCTTT. Its protein product is CASSLVNTEAFF.

This chain links TRBV9 with TRBJ1-2; D possibly corresponds to TRBD1 (6 bases). V was trimmed by 3 bases and J by 8 bases, leaving 20 bases between them. Germline assignment: CDR1 SGDLS and CDR2 YYNGEE. The CDR3 extends over 15 amino acids. The CDR3 DNA reads TGTGCCAGCAGCGCCTCCAGGGGAGGGGAGGGAGGCTACACCTTC. Amino acid sequence: CASSASRGGEGGYTF.

The gene calls are TRBV7-9 and TRBJ1-1; D is perhaps TRBD1 (6 bases). The CDR3 extends over 17 amino acids. Looked up from germline, CDR1 is SEHNR and CDR2 is FQNEAQ (reference sequence). With 5 bases removed from V and 1 base from J, the gap between germline ends came to 20 bases. The CDR3 sequence is CASSDMRGALWNTEAFF. The CDR3 DNA is TGTGCCAGCAGCGACATGAGGGGGGCCCTCTGGAACACTGAAGCTTTCTTT.

V and J are TRBV5-1 and TRBJ1-5; D remains unclear. CDR1 and CDR2 (germline): SGHRS, YFSETQ. The CDR3 is 13 residues long. Trimming shortened V by 0 bases and J by 8 bases, and 9 bases separated the two germline ends. CDR3 sequence: CASSLGADEPQHF. The CDR3 nucleotides are TGCGCCAGCAGCTTGGGGGCGGATGAGCCCCAGCATTTT.

This chain joins TRBV7-9 and TRBJ1-1; the D gene is possibly TRBD1 (6 bases). The CDR3 sequence is 17 residues long. Trimming stripped 2 bases from V and 1 base from J, with 17 bases between. Per the germline V gene, CDR1 is SEHNR and CDR2 is FQNEAQ (reference sequence). The CDR3 DNA follows: TGTGCCAGCAGCTTACTGGGCGATGGACAGCCGAACACTGAAGCTTTCTTT. It is translated as CASSLLGDGQPNTEAFF. The full variable domain, in which reference TRBV7-9 and TRBJ1-1 provide the parts outside the CDR3, is DTGVSQNPRHKITKRGQNVTFRCDPISEHNRLYWYRQTLGQGPEFLTYFQNEAQLEKSRLLSDRFSAERPKGSFSTLEIQRTEQGDSAMYLCASSLLGDGQPNTEAFFGQGTRLTVV.

This clone showed up just a few times. The chain has TRBV4-3 and TRBJ1-3; 10 bases fit TRBD1. The CDR3 loop spans 16 amino acids. The germline V gene encodes CDR1 LGHNA and CDR2 YSLEER. The ends lost 1 base at V and 3 bases at J; junction bases unmatched: 3. CDR3 in amino acids: CASSQGQGAGGNTIYF. The CDR3 bases are TGCGCCAGCAGCCAAGGACAGGGGGCAGGTGGAAACACCATATATTTT.

The V and J genes are TRBV6-5 and TRBJ2-5; D is unclear. Per the germline V gene, CDR1 is MNHEY and CDR2 is SVGAGI. Trimming stripped 6 bases from V and 1 base from J, with 9 bases between. The CDR3 contains 13 residues. CDR3 sequence reads: CASSLGLQETQYF. CDR3 nucleotide sequence: TGTGCCAGCAGCCTCGGTCTCCAAGAGACCCAGTACTTC.

J is TRBJ2-7 and V is TRBV27; D is unclear. Germline-derived CDR1 and CDR2 are MNHEY and SMNVEV (reference sequence). The CDR3 loop spans 12 amino acids. V was cut by 6 bases and J by 4 bases, with 10 bases left in between. CDR3 amino acids: CASSSLRYEQYV. The CDR3 nucleotides read TGTGCCAGCAGCTCGTTGCGGTACGAGCAGTACGTC.

This sequence joins TRBV9 and TRBJ2-4; 10 bases are a match to TRBD1. This CDR3 contains 14 residues. V was clipped by 3 bases and J by 5 bases; unmatched bases: 2. Germline assignment: CDR1 SGDLS and CDR2 YYNGEE. The CDR3 DNA reads as TGTGCCAGCAGCGCCGACAGGGGGCAAAACATTCAGTACTTC. Translating it yields CASSADRGQNIQYF.

The chain employs TRBV7-6 and TRBJ1-1; the D is unclear. Trimming stripped 2 bases from V and 1 base from J, with 8 bases between. Looked up from germline, CDR1 is SGHVS and CDR2 is FNYEAQ. This CDR3 has 14 residues. DNA for the CDR3: TGTGCCAGCAGCTTATATGGGCCGAACACTGAAGCTTTCTTT. Translated, it gives CASSLYGPNTEAFF.

In this sample, this clone turned up once. The rearrangement uses TRBV5-5 and TRBJ1-1; 7 nucleotides agree with TRBD1. Germline V lookup: CDR1 SGHKS, CDR2 YYEKEE (reference sequence). The ends lost 4 bases at V and 8 bases at J; junction bases unmatched: 8. The CDR3 totals 13 residues. In nucleotides, the CDR3 is TGTGCCAGCAGCCGGGGGGACAGTTCGGAAGCTTTCTTT. Its protein product is CASSRGDSSEAFF.

This clone has just a few counts. The J gene is TRBJ2-7, the V gene TRBV7-8, with TRBD1 matching 7 bases. The V gene's germline CDR1 is SGHVS and CDR2 FQNEAQ. V dropped 5 bases and J dropped 4; count of bases not matched to a gene: 8. CDR3 length equals 14 residues. This chain's CDR3 is CASSPRDSSYEQYF. The CDR3 coding sequence is TGTGCCAGCAGCCCACGGGACAGTTCATACGAGCAGTACTTC.

This clone occurred a few times. The chain uses TRBV7-9 and TRBJ2-7; D might be TRBD1 (5 bases). Trimming took off 5 bases at V and 2 bases at J, with 10 bases between the two ends. This CDR3 region has 13 residues. Per germline, CDR1 SEHNR and CDR2 FQNEAQ (reference sequence). The CDR3 DNA is TGTGCCAGCAGCCCCCGACAGACCTACGAGCAGTACTTC. Its translation: CASSPRQTYEQYF.

The V gene is TRBV5-8, the J gene TRBJ2-7; D is uncertain. The germline CDR1 and CDR2 sequences are SGHTS and YDEGEE. The CDR3 contains 14 residues. V shed 0 bases and J shed 2 bases, with 9 bases lying between them. The CDR3 loop reads CASSLVGNPYEQYV. Here the CDR3 DNA reads TGTGCCAGCAGCTTGGTGGGGAACCCCTACGAGCAGTACGTC.

This sequence joins TRBV11-2 and TRBJ2-1; D might be TRBD1 (6 bases). The CDR3 is made up of 16 amino acids. CDR1 and CDR2 (germline): SGHAT, FQNNGV. The V and J ends lost 4 bases and 6 bases respectively, with 19 bases between them. The CDR3 spells CASSSPDSFVANEQFF. The DNA for the CDR3 is TGTGCCAGCAGCTCTCCGGACAGTTTCGTTGCCAATGAGCAGTTCTTC.